The rows below give T cell receptor beta chains drawn from one sample of a study of blood T cell repertoires in COVID-19. Sequencing was performed with immunoSEQ multiplex PCR; in TCRdb, only in-frame clones are kept and a portion is missing. The sample records 190,000 or so clones, about 81% being singletons. Sequencing was carried out using peripheral blood. Receptor source: an elderly woman with COVID-19, enrolled during active disease. Both conserved end residues are part of each CDR3. The order of the fields is V gene, clone size, J gene, D gene, CDR3 protein, CDR3 DNA. The D gene is left open where the match is weak. Rows may omit the clone size; those that give it use once, few, many or a size class.

V: TRBV27; size: -; J: TRBJ2-2; D: -; CDR3: CASSSEPPGELFF; DNA: TGTGCCAGCAGTTCCGAGCCTCCCGGGGAGCTGTTTTTT
V: TRBV7-2; size: once; J: TRBJ2-3; D: TRBD2; CDR3: CASSLVAGGHTDTQYF; DNA: TGTGCCAGCAGCTTAGTAGCGGGAGGCCACACAGATACGCAGTATTTT
V: TRBV7-9; size: -; J: TRBJ2-1; D: -; CDR3: CAGRAGIYNEQFF; DNA: TGTGCCGGGCGGGCGGGAATTTACAATGAGCAGTTCTTC
V: TRBV19; size: -; J: TRBJ2-3; D: -; CDR3: CASSIGQGWSTDTQYF; DNA: TGTGCCAGTAGTATAGGGCAGGGATGGAGCACAGATACGCAGTATTTT
V: TRBV3-1/TRBV3-2; size: -; J: TRBJ1-6; D: -; CDR3: CASSRPDRGLNSPLHF; DNA: TGTGCCAGCAGCCGCCCGGACCGGGGTCTTAATTCACCCCTCCACTTT
V: TRBV20-1; size: -; J: TRBJ2-7; D: -; CDR3: CSASSAGDIHEQYF; DNA: TGCAGTGCTAGTTCCGCAGGGGACATCCACGAGCAGTACTTC
V: TRBV28; size: -; J: TRBJ2-1; D: -; CDR3: CASSLLAGGFYNEQFF; DNA: TGTGCCAGCAGTTTATTGGCAGGGGGGTTCTACAATGAGCAGTTCTTC
V: TRBV5-4; size: once; J: TRBJ2-1; D: TRBD2; CDR3: CASSLSGGASNEQFF; DNA: TGTGCCAGCAGCTTAAGCGGGGGGGCTTCCAATGAGCAGTTCTTC
V: TRBV29-1; size: -; J: TRBJ2-7; D: TRBD1; CDR3: CSVALGWGNRGRSYEQYF; DNA: TGCAGCGTCGCCCTAGGGTGGGGTAACAGGGGGAGGTCCTACGAGCAGTACTTC
V: TRBV2; size: -; J: TRBJ1-1; D: TRBD1; CDR3: CASSGLTGQTEAFF; DNA: TGTGCCAGCAGTGGGTTGACAGGGCAGACTGAAGCTTTCTTT
V: TRBV4-2; size: once; J: TRBJ2-1; D: TRBD2; CDR3: CASSHLAGGRGDEQFF; DNA: TGTGCCAGCAGCCACTTAGCGGGGGGGCGCGGGGATGAGCAGTTCTTC
V: TRBV28; size: -; J: TRBJ1-5; D: -; CDR3: CASQRDFYSNQPQHF; DNA: TGTGCCAGCCAAAGGGACTTCTATAGCAATCAGCCCCAGCATTTT
V: TRBV15; size: -; J: TRBJ2-7; D: TRBD1; CDR3: CATSRDRGTSYEQYF; DNA: TGTGCCACCTCTCGGGACAGGGGGACCTCCTACGAGCAGTACTTC
V: TRBV3-1/TRBV3-2; size: -; J: TRBJ2-2; D: -; CDR3: CASSQDVSVTGELFF; DNA: TGTGCCAGCAGCCAAGATGTTTCGGTAACCGGGGAGCTGTTTTTT
V: TRBV19; size: -; J: TRBJ2-7; D: -; CDR3: CASSLQADYEQYF; DNA: TGTGCCAGTAGTCTCCAAGCGGATTACGAGCAGTACTTC
V: TRBV7-3; size: -; J: TRBJ2-5; D: -; CDR3: CASSLNSKETQYF; DNA: TGTGCCAGCAGCTTAAACTCGAAGGAGACCCAGTACTTC
V: TRBV11-1; size: -; J: TRBJ1-2; D: TRBD1; CDR3: CASSLATGYGYTF; DNA: TGTGCCAGCAGCTTAGCGACAGGGTATGGCTACACCTTC
V: TRBV5-1; size: few; J: TRBJ2-3; D: -; CDR3: CASSLAFGIIDTQYF; DNA: TGCGCCAGCAGCTTGGCCTTCGGGATCATTGATACGCAGTATTTT
V: TRBV29-1; size: -; J: TRBJ2-7; D: TRBD2; CDR3: CSVRAGGPYEQYF; DNA: TGCAGCGTTCGGGCGGGAGGTCCCTACGAGCAGTACTTC
V: TRBV5-6; size: -; J: TRBJ2-7; D: TRBD1; CDR3: CASSLLQGVNEQYF; DNA: TGTGCCAGCAGCTTGCTCCAGGGGGTAAACGAGCAGTACTTC
V: TRBV15; size: -; J: TRBJ2-7; D: -; CDR3: CATSRFGGPAYEQYF; DNA: TGTGCCACCAGCAGATTCGGGGGACCAGCCTACGAGCAGTACTTC
V: TRBV10-3; size: -; J: TRBJ1-1; D: TRBD1; CDR3: CAISDGQGGEAFF; DNA: TGTGCCATCAGTGATGGACAGGGGGGAGAGGCTTTCTTT